Following are 5 T cell receptor beta chains from one sample sequenced in a study of regulatory T cells in long-lasting Graves disease. With iRepertoire HTBI primers and Arm-PCR of CDR3 regions, TCR beta libraries were built. TCRdb ran MiXCR on the multiplex PCR reads and lists one entry per CDR3 protein. The sample yields some 410,000 distinct CDR3 sequences, about a sixth seen once. Time point here: newly diagnosed GD, antithyroid drugs for less than 3 months. There was RNA extracted from PBMCs, and the TCR library was made from it. These same data were also listed under a study on T cells in Graves' hyperthyroidism and ophthalmopathy.

Sequencing used peripheral blood mononuclear cells (PBMCs), obtained at new diagnosis, from a patient treated with antithyroid drugs. The receptors derive from a woman aged 25 to 45 with Graves disease.

This clonotype was counted at least ten times. The chain uses TRBV18 and TRBJ2-3; D gene uncertain. This CDR3 region has 14 residues. CDR1 and CDR2 from the germline V gene are KGHSH and LQKENI. V lost 1 base and J lost 7, with 12 bases in between. In DNA form, the CDR3 reads TGTGCCAGCTCACCACGTTCAAGGGTGAATACGCAGTATTTT. Amino acids: CASSPRSRVNTQYF.

The V call is TRBV5-1, the J call TRBJ2-1; TRBD2 matches at 13 bases. V gave up 3 bases and J gave up 9 bases; unmatched junction bases: 3. Germline V gene lookup returns CDR1 SGHRS and CDR2 YFSETQ. This CDR3 comprises 14 residues. The CDR3 here is CASSWGLAGPEQFF. For the CDR3, the DNA is TGCGCCAGCAGCTGGGGACTAGCGGGACCTGAGCAGTTCTTC.

This clonotype showed up many times. This rearrangement joins TRBV10-3 to TRBJ2-3; the D is unclear. Between the trimmed V and J ends, which lost 5 bases and 0 bases, there was a span of 15 bases. CDR3 size: 16 residues. Looked up from germline, CDR1 is ENHRY and CDR2 is SYGVKD. Here the CDR3 DNA reads TGTGCCATCAGTACAGACCTTGCTGAGAGCACAGATACGCAGTATTTT. Translating it yields CAISTDLAESTDTQYF.

This clonotype has a count of ten or more. The chain combines TRBV7-2 with TRBJ2-3, with unresolved D. The CDR3 consists of 15 residues. V shed 3 bases and J shed 0 bases, with 10 bases lying between them. Germline-derived CDR1 and CDR2 are SGHTA and FQGNSA. The CDR3 sequence is CASSFFGFSTDTQYF. The CDR3 region has the DNA TGTGCCAGCAGCTTTTTTGGGTTTAGCACAGATACGCAGTATTTT.

This clonotype has a handful of counts. This sequence joins TRBV7-2 and TRBJ1-2; 8 positions agree with TRBD1. The CDR3 totals 14 residues. The V and J ends lost 5 bases and 6 bases, in that order; junction bases with no gene match: 8. Germline CDR1 SGHTA, CDR2 FQGNSA. The CDR3: CASSPPRGRNGYTF. The CDR3 DNA is TGTGCCAGCAGCCCGCCCAGGGGGCGGAATGGCTACACCTTC.